The rows below give T cell receptor beta chains drawn from one sample of a study of T cell changes during pregnancy in multiple sclerosis. This table comes from immunoSEQ multiplex PCR, and its TCRdb copy is limited to in-frame clones, with some not included. Among about 75,000 clones listed, 85% to 95% were seen once. This specimen was CD4+ T cells from peripheral blood mononuclear cells, taken after pregnancy. The receptors were gathered from a female donor with multiple sclerosis, enrolled in a pregnancy study. The CDR3 runs from the conserved cysteine through the conserved F or W. A D gene is named only where the DNA matches it firmly. Expanded clones are given a class, and other clones once, few, many or no size at all.

d_call | clone_size | j_call | v_call | cdr3_aa
. | . | TRBJ2-7 | TRBV27 | CASSLSWSDTYEQYF
TRBD2 | . | TRBJ2-1 | TRBV7-2 | CASSLASGTTNEQFF
TRBD1 | . | TRBJ2-7 | TRBV11-2 | CASSFYRGRDEQYF
TRBD1 | . | TRBJ2-2 | TRBV11-1 | CASSLGQANTGELFF
. | . | TRBJ2-2 | TRBV27 | CASSGGRATGELFF
TRBD1 | . | TRBJ2-5 | TRBV14 | CASSQGGNRGTQYF
TRBD2 | . | TRBJ2-3 | TRBV18 | CASSPGLAGSDTQYF
TRBD2 | . | TRBJ2-2 | TRBV6-1 | CASSAVGGSGRVTGELFF
. | . | TRBJ2-1 | TRBV11-2 | CASSLGLLDEQFF
TRBD2 | . | TRBJ2-2 | TRBV10-3 | CAISSLAGGNTGELFF
. | . | TRBJ2-7 | TRBV7-6 | CASSPLDSLYEQYF
. | . | TRBJ2-7 | TRBV5-1 | CASSLQGSSYEQYF
TRBD2 | . | TRBJ2-3 | TRBV11-3 | CASSPSGSSRGTDTQYF
. | . | TRBJ1-1 | TRBV9 | CASSVGAGRHTEAFF
TRBD1 | . | TRBJ2-7 | TRBV9 | CASSVGQGLYEQYF
. | . | TRBJ2-7 | TRBV2 | CASSFRGSSYEQYF
. | . | . | TRBV5-4 | CASSRDTNSYEQYF
TRBD1 | . | TRBJ2-2 | TRBV6-5 | CASSLDRGLTGELFF
TRBD1 | once | TRBJ2-1 | TRBV7-3 | CASSPQGASTHNEQFF
TRBD1 | . | TRBJ1-3 | TRBV30 | CAWSVQGSGNTIYF
TRBD2 | . | TRBJ2-7 | TRBV5-1 | CASSSGTSSYEQYF
. | . | TRBJ2-7 | TRBV5-4 | CASSLGEGSSYEQYF
. | . | TRBJ1-2 | TRBV12-1 | CASSSGQDFSREANYGYTF
TRBD1 | . | TRBJ1-5 | TRBV27 | CASRLSQGASNQPQHF
TRBD2 | . | TRBJ2-1 | TRBV5-4 | CASSRPGLVSYEQFF
TRBD1 | . | TRBJ1-2 | TRBV4-2 | CASSQDRGDGYTF
TRBD1 | . | TRBJ1-5 | TRBV6-5 | CASSSAGTGGNQPQHF
TRBD2 | few | TRBJ2-7 | TRBV2 | CASSPGTSGRAEQYF
TRBD1 | . | TRBJ2-1 | TRBV28 | CASNHRGLGVNEQFF
. | . | TRBJ2-2 | TRBV19 | CASRGKGANTGELFF
TRBD1 | . | TRBJ1-4 | TRBV30 | CAWRPGTGKLFF
. | . | TRBJ1-2 | TRBV28 | CASSLLGTGSYGYTF
TRBD2 | . | TRBJ2-7 | TRBV30 | CAWSQLAGAGEQYF
TRBD2 | . | TRBJ2-7 | TRBV11-2 | CASSLGLGGVEQYF
. | . | TRBJ2-5 | TRBV2 | CASSAYPETQYF
. | . | TRBJ2-5 | TRBV6-6 | CASNYHNLVPETQYF
. | . | TRBJ1-5 | TRBV30 | CAWSGDTLNQPQHF
. | . | TRBJ2-3 | TRBV9 | CASSALGGSSTDTQYF
. | . | TRBJ2-1 | TRBV11-3 | CASRQGTHEQFF
TRBD2 | . | TRBJ2-2 | TRBV10-3 | CAISLSAGGEAGELFF
. | . | TRBJ2-5 | TRBV27 | CASRRTRTKETQYF
. | . | TRBJ1-1 | TRBV7-9 | CASSLASPGLAEAFF
TRBD2 | . | TRBJ2-1 | TRBV7-6 | CASSLKVTSGSPSSYNEQFF
. | once | TRBJ1-3 | TRBV5-4 | CASSSKQGVGNTIYF
. | . | TRBJ2-5 | TRBV7-2 | CASSLSPRRETQYF
. | . | TRBJ2-7 | TRBV6-1 | CASSEVGLYEQYF
TRBD1 | once | TRBJ2-3 | TRBV7-2 | CASSRQGSRYSTDTQYF
. | . | TRBJ2-1 | TRBV7-3 | CASSLIGSWDNEQFF
TRBD1 | . | TRBJ2-7 | TRBV9 | CASSVAGTGTYEQYF